The entry below gives a single T cell receptor (beta chain) sequence along with its context. This clonotype was seen a few times. No antigen is known for it. Per-base quality was not reported, and no clone a single base away is much larger than it. The sample belongs to a study of response to subunit inactivated influenza vaccine (dated by TCRdb to 2016 to 2018). Turning to the overall study: Deep quantitative T cell receptor repertoire profiling was used in the study to track responses to a trivalent subunit inactivated influenza vaccine. Study-wide findings and limitations: The authors proposed that each seasonal influenza vaccination may bring in only a limited number of new T cells.

The method behind the library was RT-PCR. The instrument was an Illumina HiSeq 2500. Starting from the raw public reads, TCRdb applied fastp trimming at Q25, assembled clones with MiXCR and retained in-frame beta chains. All rows with the same CDR3 protein become a single entry with the most common DNA and genes. The sample table contains more than 700,000 distinct CDR3 sequences; only one count was recorded for around 20% of them. The ten largest clones represent 10% to 13% of the sample. This clonotype was obtained from a man aged 50 to 60 who received an inactivated influenza vaccine. Donor details come from another sample of the same person, matched by shared clones. Sequenced here: PBMCs from blood, sampled less than 6 days after vaccination.

The sequence in DNA is TGTGCCAGCAGCTTGGAGCAGGAAGCTTTCTTT. The translation is CASSLEQEAFF. The sequence joins TRBV5-5 to TRBJ1-1; the D gene assignment is ambiguous. A distance of 5 bases separates the germline ends of V and J, which lose 0 bases and 8 bases respectively. According to the germline V gene (reference sequence), CDR1 reads SGHKS and CDR2 reads YYEKEE. The CDR3 runs 11 residues from the cysteine to the phenylalanine. Just the 33-base CDR3 DNA is kept, in frame starting at base 1.